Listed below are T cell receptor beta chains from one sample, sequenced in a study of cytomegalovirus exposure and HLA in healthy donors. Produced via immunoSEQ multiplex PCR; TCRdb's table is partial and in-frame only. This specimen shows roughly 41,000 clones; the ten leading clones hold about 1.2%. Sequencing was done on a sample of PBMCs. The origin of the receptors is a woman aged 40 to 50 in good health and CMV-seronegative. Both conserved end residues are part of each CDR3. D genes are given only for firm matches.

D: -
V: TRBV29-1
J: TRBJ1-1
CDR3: CSVEDPGAYTEAFF
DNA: TGCAGCGTTGAAGATCCAGGGGCGTACACTGAAGCTTTCTTT

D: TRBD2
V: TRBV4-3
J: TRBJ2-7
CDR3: CASSPSSGRALEQYF
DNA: TGCGCCAGCAGCCCCTCTAGCGGGAGGGCCCTCGAGCAGTACTTC

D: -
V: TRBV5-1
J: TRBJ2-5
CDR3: CASSLARPQETQYF
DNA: TGCGCCAGCAGCTTGGCCAGGCCGCAAGAGACCCAGTACTTC

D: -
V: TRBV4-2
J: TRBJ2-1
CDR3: CASSQEWTVNEQFF
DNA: TGTGCCAGCAGCCAAGAGTGGACAGTTAATGAGCAGTTCTTC

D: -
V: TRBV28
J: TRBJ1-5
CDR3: CASSRPGIGTYSNQPQHF
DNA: TGTGCCAGCAGCCGCCCGGGGATCGGCACTTATAGCAATCAGCCCCAGCATTTT

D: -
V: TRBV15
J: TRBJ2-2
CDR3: CATSSERDPRSGGLFF
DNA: TGTGCCACCAGCAGTGAAAGAGACCCTCGGAGTGGTGGACTGTTTTTT

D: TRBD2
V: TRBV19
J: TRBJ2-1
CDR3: CASSIGASGRNYEQFF
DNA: TGTGCCAGTAGTATAGGGGCTAGCGGGAGGAACTATGAGCAGTTCTTC

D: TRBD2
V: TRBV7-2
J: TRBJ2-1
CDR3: CASSLEPGLAGAPNEQFF
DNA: TGTGCCAGCAGCTTAGAACCGGGACTAGCGGGAGCCCCTAATGAGCAGTTCTTC

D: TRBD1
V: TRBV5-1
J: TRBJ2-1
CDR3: CASSLRTGSYNEQFF
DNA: TGCGCCAGCAGCTTGAGGACAGGCTCCTACAATGAGCAGTTCTTC

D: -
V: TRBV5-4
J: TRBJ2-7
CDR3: CASSREGPYEQYF
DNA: TGTGCCAGCAGCCGGGAAGGCCCCTACGAGCAGTACTTC

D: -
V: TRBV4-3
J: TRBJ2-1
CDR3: CASSQAWSNEQFF
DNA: TGCGCCAGCAGCCAAGCGTGGAGCAATGAGCAGTTCTTC

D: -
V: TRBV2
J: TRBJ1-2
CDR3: CASSDTDSYSYGYTF
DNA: TGTGCCAGCAGTGATACAGATTCTTATTCTTATGGCTACACCTTC

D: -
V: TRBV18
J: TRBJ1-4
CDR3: CASSQGLNEKLFF
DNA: TGTGCCAGCTCACAGGGGCTTAATGAAAAACTGTTTTTT

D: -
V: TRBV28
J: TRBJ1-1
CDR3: CASSPSTWGRGGNNTEAFF
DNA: TGTGCCAGCAGCCCTTCAACCTGGGGTCGCGGGGGGAATAACACTGAAGCTTTCTTT

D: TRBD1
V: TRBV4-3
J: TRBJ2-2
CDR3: CASSQGVTGAKNTGELFF
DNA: TGCGCCAGCAGCCAAGGCGTAACAGGGGCGAAGAACACCGGGGAGCTGTTTTTT

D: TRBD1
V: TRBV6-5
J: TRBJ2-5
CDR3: CASSYLDRGPGETQYF
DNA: TGTGCCAGCAGTTACCTCGACAGGGGGCCAGGGGAGACCCAGTACTTC

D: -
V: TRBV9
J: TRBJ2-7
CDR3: CASSVDGKKMGEQYF
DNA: TGTGCCAGCAGCGTAGACGGGAAAAAGATGGGGGAGCAGTACTTC

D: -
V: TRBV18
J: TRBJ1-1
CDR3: CASSPPNRDTEAFF
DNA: TGTGCCAGCTCACCACCGAACAGGGACACTGAAGCTTTCTTT

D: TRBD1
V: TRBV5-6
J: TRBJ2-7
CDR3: CASSLRGTGAYEQYF
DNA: TGTGCCAGCAGCTTGAGGGGGACAGGGGCTTACGAGCAGTACTTC

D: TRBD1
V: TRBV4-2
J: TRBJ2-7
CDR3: CASSPRQGSSYEQYF
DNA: TGTGCCAGCAGCCCTCGACAGGGAAGCTCCTACGAGCAGTACTTC

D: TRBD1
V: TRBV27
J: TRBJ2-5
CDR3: CASSYRGPETQYF
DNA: TGTGCCAGCAGTTACAGGGGCCCAGAGACCCAGTACTTC

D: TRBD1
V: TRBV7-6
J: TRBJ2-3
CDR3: CASSLAGQGPITQYF
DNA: TGTGCCAGCAGCTTAGCGGGACAGGGTCCGATTACGCAGTATTTT

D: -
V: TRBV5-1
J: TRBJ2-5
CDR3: CASAEKETQYF
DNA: TGCGCCAGCGCCGAGAAAGAGACCCAGTACTTC

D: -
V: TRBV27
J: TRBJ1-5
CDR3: CASSLSGREGQPQHF
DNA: TGTGCCAGCAGTTTATCGGGCAGGGAGGGTCAGCCCCAGCATTTT

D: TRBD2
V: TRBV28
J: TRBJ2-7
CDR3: CASSPQRAAGESDEQYF
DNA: TGTGCCAGCAGTCCTCAAAGGGCGGCGGGAGAATCAGACGAGCAGTACTTC

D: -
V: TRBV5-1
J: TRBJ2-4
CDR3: CASSLESTGNIQYF
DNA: TGCGCCAGCAGCTTGGAGAGTACGGGAAACATTCAGTACTTC

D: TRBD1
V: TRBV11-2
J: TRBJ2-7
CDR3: CASSSVTGSRDEQYF
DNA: TGTGCCAGCAGCTCCGTGACAGGGAGTAGGGACGAGCAGTACTTC

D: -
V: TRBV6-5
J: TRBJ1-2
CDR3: CASSYMWQGYGYTF
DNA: TGTGCCAGCAGTTATATGTGGCAGGGCTATGGCTACACCTTC

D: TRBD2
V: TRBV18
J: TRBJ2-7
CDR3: CASSRGLAGGGSYEQYF
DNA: TGTGCCAGCTCTCGCGGACTAGCGGGAGGAGGAAGCTACGAGCAGTACTTC

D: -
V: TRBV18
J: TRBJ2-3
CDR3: CASSLLTTSTDTQYF
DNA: TGTGCCAGCTCACTCCTGACTACTAGCACAGATACGCAGTATTTT

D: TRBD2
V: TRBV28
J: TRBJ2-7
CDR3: CASSLASGHSYEQYF
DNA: TGTGCCAGCAGTTTGGCTAGCGGGCACTCCTACGAGCAGTACTTC

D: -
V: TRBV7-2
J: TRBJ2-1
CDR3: CASSDGTHNEQFF
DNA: TGTGCCAGCAGCGACGGGACTCACAATGAGCAGTTCTTC

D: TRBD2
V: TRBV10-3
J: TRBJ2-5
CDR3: CAISRAGVQETQYF
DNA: TGTGCCATCAGCCGAGCGGGGGTCCAAGAGACCCAGTACTTC

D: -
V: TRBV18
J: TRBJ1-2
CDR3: CASSPTTGTSDYGYTF
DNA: TGTGCCAGCTCACCAACAACCGGGACATCAGACTATGGCTACACCTTC

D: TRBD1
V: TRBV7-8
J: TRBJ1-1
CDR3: CASSSQTGWDTEAFF
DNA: TGTGCCAGCAGCTCACAGACAGGGTGGGACACTGAAGCTTTCTTT

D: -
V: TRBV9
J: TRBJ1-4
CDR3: CASSVGVVGEKLFF
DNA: TGTGCCAGCAGCGTCGGAGTTGTAGGAGAAAAACTGTTTTTT

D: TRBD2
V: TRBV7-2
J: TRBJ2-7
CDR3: CASSLGTSGREEQYF
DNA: TGTGCCAGCAGCTTAGGGACTAGCGGGAGGGAAGAGCAGTACTTC

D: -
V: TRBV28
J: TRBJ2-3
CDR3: CASSWPDSSTDTQYF
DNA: TGTGCCAGCAGTTGGCCAGACTCTAGCACAGATACGCAGTATTTT